Listed below are T cell receptor beta chains from one sample, sequenced in a study of blood T cell repertoires in COVID-19. Measured with immunoSEQ multiplex PCR; TCRdb has only the in-frame clones, and not every one. The table includes about 270,000 clones, around 86% detected once. Sequenced sample: PBMCs or T cells enriched from blood (not recorded which). The source is a woman between 18 and 29 years old who had recovered from COVID-19. Each CDR3 is given with its conserved first and last residue. D genes are given only for firm matches. The size of a clone is reported for some rows only, either as once, few or many, or as a class for expanded clones.

.,TRBV27,TRBJ2-1,.,CASSPFFGGNEQFF,TGTGCCAGCAGTCCGTTCTTCGGAGGCAATGAGCAGTTCTTC
TRBD1,TRBV5-6,TRBJ2-7,.,CASSLWGTVYEQYF,TGTGCCAGCAGCTTATGGGGGACAGTCTACGAGCAGTACTTC
.,TRBV5-1,TRBJ2-2,.,CASYMGAVTGELFF,TGCGCCAGCTACATGGGGGCGGTCACCGGGGAGCTGTTTTTT
TRBD1,TRBV11-2,TRBJ2-1,.,CASRNRDRGLLSYNEQFF,TGTGCCAGCAGGAACCGGGACAGGGGACTCCTCTCCTACAATGAGCAGTTCTTC
.,TRBV5-1,TRBJ1-3,few,CASSFGQASSGNTIYF,TGCGCCAGCAGCTTTGGTCAGGCCAGCTCTGGAAACACCATATATTTT
.,TRBV27,TRBJ1-5,few,CASSFMSNQPQHF,TGTGCCAGCAGTTTTATGAGCAATCAGCCCCAGCATTTT
.,TRBV27,TRBJ1-2,.,CASSLLGGYGYTF,TGTGCCAGCAGTTTACTAGGGGGCTATGGCTACACCTTC
.,TRBV19,TRBJ1-5,.,CASSQQSNQPQHF,TGTGCCAGTAGCCAACAGAGCAATCAGCCCCAGCATTTT
.,TRBV11-3,TRBJ1-3,.,CASSLFGPGESSGNTIYF,TGTGCCAGCAGCTTATTCGGACCAGGGGAGAGCTCTGGAAACACCATATATTTT
.,TRBV2,TRBJ1-4,.,CASRGTSGDEKLFF,TGTGCCAGCAGAGGGACATCTGGAGATGAAAAACTGTTTTTT
TRBD1,TRBV19,TRBJ2-7,.,CASSLSGQGFFHEQYF,TGTGCCAGTAGTCTCTCGGGACAGGGTTTTTTCCACGAGCAGTACTTC
.,TRBV3-1/TRBV3-2,TRBJ2-7,.,CASSQEAIRVGEQYF,TGTGCCAGCAGCCAAGAGGCCATTCGGGTGGGCGAGCAGTACTTC
TRBD1,TRBV5-1,TRBJ2-7,once,CASSTGTDYEQYF,TGCGCCAGCAGCACCGGGACAGACTACGAGCAGTACTTC
TRBD1,TRBV5-1,TRBJ2-7,.,CASSQSQGTLGEQYF,TGCGCCAGCAGCCAATCACAGGGGACCTTGGGCGAGCAGTACTTC
TRBD2,TRBV14,TRBJ2-3,.,CASSQDAWTSFTDTQYF,TGTGCCAGCAGCCAAGATGCATGGACTAGCTTTACAGATACGCAGTATTTT
.,TRBV6-2/TRBV6-3,TRBJ2-7,.,CASSSPGLGWQYF,TGTGCCAGCAGTTCCCCGGGTCTTGGGTGGCAGTACTTC
TRBD2,TRBV5-1,TRBJ2-7,.,CASSLLAGGPEQYF,TGCGCCAGCAGTTTACTAGCGGGAGGGCCCGAGCAGTACTTC
.,TRBV29-1,TRBJ2-1,.,CSADYTGNEQFF,TGCAGCGCCGACTACACGGGCAATGAGCAGTTCTTC
TRBD1,TRBV6-6,TRBJ1-5,.,CASRYGTGDNQPQHF,TGTGCCAGCAGATACGGGACAGGGGATAATCAGCCCCAGCATTTT
TRBD2,TRBV19,TRBJ2-1,.,CASSIPSGSFDEQFF,TGTGCCAGTAGTATCCCTAGCGGGAGTTTTGATGAGCAGTTCTTC
TRBD1,TRBV29-1,TRBJ2-7,.,CSVAERDRGYYEQYF,TGCAGCGTTGCTGAGAGGGACAGGGGATATTACGAGCAGTACTTC
.,TRBV28,TRBJ1-2,.,CASSLQGPYGYTF,TGTGCCAGCAGTTTACAGGGTCCCTATGGCTACACCTTC
.,TRBV2,TRBJ1-5,.,CASRRAFDSYQPQHF,TGTGCCAGCAGGCGCGCCTTTGACAGCTATCAGCCCCAGCATTTT
.,TRBV24-1,TRBJ1-6,.,CATSDRGNSPLHF,TGTGCCACCAGTGATAGGGGGAACTCACCCCTCCACTTT
TRBD1,TRBV7-2,TRBJ2-7,.,CASSFIGQGAEQYF,TGTGCCAGCAGCTTTATTGGACAGGGCGCCGAGCAGTACTTC
.,TRBV3-1/TRBV3-2,TRBJ1-2,.,CASSQDALNYGYTF,TGTGCTAGCAGCCAAGATGCTCTAAACTATGGCTACACCTTC
.,TRBV28,TRBJ2-1,.,CASKSRGRGEQFF,TGTGCCAGCAAGTCTAGAGGTCGGGGTGAGCAGTTCTTC
TRBD1,TRBV6-1,TRBJ1-3,.,CASSEAPSGQGIRNTIYF,TGTGCCAGCAGTGAAGCCCCGAGCGGACAGGGGATAAGAAACACCATATATTTT
.,TRBV19,TRBJ1-1,.,CASSPVGGFTEAFF,TGTGCCAGTAGCCCCGTCGGGGGATTTACTGAAGCTTTCTTT
.,TRBV5-5,TRBJ2-7,.,CASRRQVRSSYEQYF,TGTGCCAGCAGAAGACAGGTTAGGAGCTCCTACGAGCAGTACTTC
.,TRBV30,TRBJ2-1,.,CAWSLASSYNEQFF,TGTGCCTGGAGTCTAGCGAGCTCCTACAATGAGCAGTTCTTC
.,TRBV7-2,TRBJ1-5,.,CASSSSSDRSSNQPQHF,TGTGCCAGCAGCTCCTCCTCTGATCGGAGTAGCAATCAGCCCCAGCATTTT
.,TRBV9,TRBJ2-5,.,CASSGQLVTETQYF,TGTGCCAGCAGCGGGCAATTGGTCACGGAGACCCAGTACTTC
TRBD1,TRBV19,TRBJ1-1,few,CASSIRPTGAGTEAFF,TGTGCCAGTAGTATACGACCGACAGGGGCGGGCACTGAAGCTTTCTTT
TRBD1,TRBV18,TRBJ1-4,.,CASSPLGQGGEKLFF,TGTGCCAGCTCACCACTCGGACAGGGCGGGGAAAAACTGTTTTTT